The clone carrying this T cell receptor beta chain has only a few counts. Its antigen remains unidentified. The data derive from a study of T cells in Graves' hyperthyroidism and ophthalmopathy. Whole-study results and caveats: Ophthalmopathy could be told apart from stable hyperthyroidism with a 13 V-J model.

Active moderate-to-severe ophthalmopathy, Clinical Activity Score at least 3, NOSPECS at least 4, under 3 months' duration. Researchers took RNA transcripts and amplified the TCR beta CDR3 regions from them. First-round RT-PCR with HTBI primers amplified the TCR CDR3 region. TCRdb reprocessed the multiplex PCR reads with MiXCR, giving one entry per CDR3 protein. The sample yields 640,000 or so distinct CDR3 sequences, 14% seen once. In germline, CDR1 is MGHDK, CDR2 SYGVNS. V lost 1 base to trimming and J lost 6 bases; unmatched junction nucleotides: 5. The CDR3 length is 16 residues. The sequencing sample was made of blood. V is TRBV25-1 and J is TRBJ1-6, with 8 bases aligning to TRBD1. This clonotype was obtained from a woman aged 18-29 years with Graves' ophthalmopathy. The chain's CDR3 is CASSEWTGLTNSPLHF. The CDR3 nucleotides are TGTGCCAGCAGTGAATGGACAGGGCTCACTAATTCACCCCTCCACTTT.